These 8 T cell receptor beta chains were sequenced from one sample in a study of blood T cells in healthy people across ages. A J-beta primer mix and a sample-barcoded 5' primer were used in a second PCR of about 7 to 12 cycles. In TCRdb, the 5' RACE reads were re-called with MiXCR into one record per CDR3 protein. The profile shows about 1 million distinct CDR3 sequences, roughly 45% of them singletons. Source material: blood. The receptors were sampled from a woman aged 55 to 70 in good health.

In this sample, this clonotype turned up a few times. Here the CDR3 reads CAATRVGGETQYF. CDR3 in DNA: TGTGCAGCGACCAGGGTCGGGGGAGAGACCCAGTACTTC. The V and J genes are TRBV6-1 and TRBJ2-5, with D maybe TRBD2 (6 bases). There are 13 residues in the CDR3. In germline, CDR1 is MNHNS, CDR2 SASEGT.

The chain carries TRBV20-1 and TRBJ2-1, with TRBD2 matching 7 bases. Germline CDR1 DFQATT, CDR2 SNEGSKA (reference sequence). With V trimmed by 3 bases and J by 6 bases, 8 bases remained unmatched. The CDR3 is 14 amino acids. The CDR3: CSASARERRNEQFF. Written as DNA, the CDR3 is TGCAGTGCTAGCGCGCGGGAGAGGCGCAATGAGCAGTTCTTC.

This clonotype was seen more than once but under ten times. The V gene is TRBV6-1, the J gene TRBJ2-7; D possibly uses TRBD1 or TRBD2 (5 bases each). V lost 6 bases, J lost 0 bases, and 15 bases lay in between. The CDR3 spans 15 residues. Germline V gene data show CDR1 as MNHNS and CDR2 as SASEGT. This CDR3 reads CASRFRDLSSYEQYF. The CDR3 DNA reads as TGTGCCAGCAGATTTAGGGACCTGAGCTCCTACGAGCAGTACTTC.

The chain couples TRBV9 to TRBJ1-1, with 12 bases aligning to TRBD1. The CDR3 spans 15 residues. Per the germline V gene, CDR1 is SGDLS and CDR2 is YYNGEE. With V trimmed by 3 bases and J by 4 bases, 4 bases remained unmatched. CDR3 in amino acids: CASSGGTGGSTEAFF. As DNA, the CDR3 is TGTGCCAGCAGCGGCGGGACAGGGGGCTCCACTGAAGCTTTCTTT.

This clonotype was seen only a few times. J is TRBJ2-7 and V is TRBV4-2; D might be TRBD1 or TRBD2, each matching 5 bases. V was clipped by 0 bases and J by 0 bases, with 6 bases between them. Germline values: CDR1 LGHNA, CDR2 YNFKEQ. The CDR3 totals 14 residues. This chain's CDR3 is CASSQEGTSYEQYF. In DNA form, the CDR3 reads TGTGCCAGCAGCCAAGAGGGGACCTCCTACGAGCAGTACTTC.

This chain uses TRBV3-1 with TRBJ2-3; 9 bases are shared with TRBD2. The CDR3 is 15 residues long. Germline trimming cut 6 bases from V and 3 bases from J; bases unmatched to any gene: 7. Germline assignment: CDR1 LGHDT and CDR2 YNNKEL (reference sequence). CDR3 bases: TGTGCCAGCAGGATTAGCGGGAGTCAGACAGATACGCAGTATTTT. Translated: CASRISGSQTDTQYF.

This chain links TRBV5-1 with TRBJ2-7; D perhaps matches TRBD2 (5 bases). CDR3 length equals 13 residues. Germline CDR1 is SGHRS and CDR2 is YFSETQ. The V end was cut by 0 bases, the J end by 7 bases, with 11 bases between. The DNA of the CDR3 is TGCGCCAGCAGCTTGGGAGGGTGGAATGAGCAGTACTTC. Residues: CASSLGGWNEQYF.

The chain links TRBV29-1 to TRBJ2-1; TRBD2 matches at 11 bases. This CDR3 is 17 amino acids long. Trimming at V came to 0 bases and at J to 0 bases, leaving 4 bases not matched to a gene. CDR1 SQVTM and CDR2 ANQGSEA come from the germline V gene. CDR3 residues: CSVEDLGLADSYNEQFF. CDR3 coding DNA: TGCAGCGTTGAAGATCTGGGACTAGCGGACTCCTACAATGAGCAGTTCTTC.